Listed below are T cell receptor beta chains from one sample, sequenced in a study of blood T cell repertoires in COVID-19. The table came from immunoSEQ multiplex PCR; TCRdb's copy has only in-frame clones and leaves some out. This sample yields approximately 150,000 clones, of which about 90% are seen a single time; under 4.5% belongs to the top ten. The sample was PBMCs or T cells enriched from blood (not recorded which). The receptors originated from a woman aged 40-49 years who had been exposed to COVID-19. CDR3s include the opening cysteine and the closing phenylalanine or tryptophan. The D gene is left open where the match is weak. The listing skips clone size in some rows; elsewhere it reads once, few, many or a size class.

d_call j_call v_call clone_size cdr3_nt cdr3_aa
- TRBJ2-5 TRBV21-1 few TGTGCCAGCAGCAAAGCGGGCAGGGGGCTCGAAGAGACCCAGTACTTC CASSKAGRGLEETQYF
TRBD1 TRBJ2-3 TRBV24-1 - TGTGCCACCAGTGATACAGGGGCGTACACAGATACGCAGTATTTT CATSDTGAYTDTQYF
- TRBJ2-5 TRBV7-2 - TGTGCCAGCAGCGCAACCGGGTCGGAGGCGGAGACCCAGTACTTC CASSATGSEAETQYF
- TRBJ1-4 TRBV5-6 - TGTGCCAGCACCTTCAGGGGCATCGACCCAACTAATGAAAAACTGTTTTTT CASTFRGIDPTNEKLFF
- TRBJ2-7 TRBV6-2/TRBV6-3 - TGTGCCAGCAGTTCCGAGGGCCGGGGAAGCTCCTACGAGCAGTACTTC CASSSEGRGSSYEQYF
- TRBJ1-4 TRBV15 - TGTGCCACCAGCAGAGTTAGAGGGTCTAATGAAAAACTGTTTTTT CATSRVRGSNEKLFF
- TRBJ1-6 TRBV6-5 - TGTGCCAGCACAACCGGCGCCTCCGGGAGGTCACCCCTCCACTTT CASTTGASGRSPLHF
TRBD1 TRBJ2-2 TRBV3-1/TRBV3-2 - TGTGCCAGCAGCCCCACTAGGGGGCCGAACACCGGGGAGCTGTTTTTT CASSPTRGPNTGELFF
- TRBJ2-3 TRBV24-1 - TGTGCCACCAGTGATTTGTTCACTGATACGCAGTATTTT CATSDLFTDTQYF
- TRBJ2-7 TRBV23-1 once TGCGCCAGCAGTCCCCCCCAAGACAGGAGCTCCTACGAGCAGTACTTC CASSPPQDRSSYEQYF
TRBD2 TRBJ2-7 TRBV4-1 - TGCGCCAGCAGCCAAGTAGGACTAGCAAACTACGAGCAGTACTTC CASSQVGLANYEQYF
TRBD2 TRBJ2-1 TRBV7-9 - TGTGCCAGCAGCACGGGTGGGTTCAGCGGGAGAGCGAATGAGCAGTTCTTC CASSTGGFSGRANEQFF
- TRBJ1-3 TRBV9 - TGTGCCAGCAGCGTCCAGTGGTCAGGAAACACCATATATTTT CASSVQWSGNTIYF
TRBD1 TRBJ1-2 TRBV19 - TGTGCCAGTAGTAGGCCGGGACAGGGTGACTATGGCTACACCTTC CASSRPGQGDYGYTF
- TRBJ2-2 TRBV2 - TGTGCCAGCAGGGAGGGGGCGGCGAACACCGGGGAGCTGTTTTTT CASREGAANTGELFF
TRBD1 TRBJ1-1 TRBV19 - TGTGCCAGTAGAGGACAGGGCGAAGCCGAAGCTTTCTTT CASRGQGEAEAFF
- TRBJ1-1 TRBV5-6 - TGTGCCAGCAGCTCAGGGCTGACTGAAGCTTTCTTT CASSSGLTEAFF
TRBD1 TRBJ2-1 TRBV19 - TGTGCCAGTAGTATAGATGTAGCAGGGGGCTATTTCAATGAGCAGTTCTTC CASSIDVAGGYFNEQFF
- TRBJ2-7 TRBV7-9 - TGTGCCAGCAACCGGGACACCAACTACGAGCAGTACTTC CASNRDTNYEQYF
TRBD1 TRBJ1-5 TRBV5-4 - TGTGCCAGCAGTGAAACCGGGACAGGGATTAGCAATCAGCCCCAGCATTTT CASSETGTGISNQPQHF
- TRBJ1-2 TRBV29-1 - TGCAGCGTTAGGTTGGGCAGGGTTCGTGGCTACACCTTC CSVRLGRVRGYTF
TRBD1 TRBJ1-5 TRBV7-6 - TGTGCCAGCAGCTCGGGACAGGGAAGCAATCAGCCCCAGCATTTT CASSSGQGSNQPQHF
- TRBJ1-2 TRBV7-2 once TGTGCCAGCAGCTTAGCCTCCGGGATGGGCTATGGCTACACCTTC CASSLASGMGYGYTF
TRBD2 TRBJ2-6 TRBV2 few TGTGCCAGCTGTCTAGCGGGGGGGCAGATGGGCTCTGGGGCCAACGTCCTGACTTTC CASCLAGGQMGSGANVLTF
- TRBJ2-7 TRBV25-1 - TGTGCCAGCAGTAGTATGGGGCAGTCCTACGAGCAGTACTTC CASSSMGQSYEQYF
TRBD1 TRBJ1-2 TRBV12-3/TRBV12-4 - TGTGCCAGCAGTCTACAGGGGCTCTATGGCTACACCTTC CASSLQGLYGYTF
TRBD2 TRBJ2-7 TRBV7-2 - TGTGCCAGCACCGAACATAGACTAGCGGGAATTTACTCCTACGAGCAGTACTTC CASTEHRLAGIYSYEQYF
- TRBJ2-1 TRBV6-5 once TGTGCCAGCAGTTACTCTTACTCCCCTAATGAGCAGTTCTTC CASSYSYSPNEQFF
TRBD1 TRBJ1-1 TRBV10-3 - TGTGCCATCAGTCCGGGACAGGGGCTGTCTGAAGCTTTCTTT CAISPGQGLSEAFF
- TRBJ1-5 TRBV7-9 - TGTGCGGGGGGGAGCAATCAGCCCCAGCATTTT CAGGSNQPQHF
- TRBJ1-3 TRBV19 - TGTGCCAGTAGCCGGGACTCTGGAAACACCATATATTTT CASSRDSGNTIYF
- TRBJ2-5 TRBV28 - TGTGCCAGCAGTCCGCCGGGGGAGACGGAGACCCAGTACTTC CASSPPGETETQYF
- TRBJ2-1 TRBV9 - TGTGCCAGCAGCGCAAACTACCGGACTCAACGTGATTCGGGGCAGTTCTTC CASSANYRTQRDSGQFF
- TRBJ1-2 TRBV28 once TGTGCCAGCAGCCCCGCCCGAGTATCGTTTGGCTACACCTTC CASSPARVSFGYTF
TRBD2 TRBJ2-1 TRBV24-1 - TGTGCCACCAGTGATCCTAGCGGGGAGCAGTTCTTC CATSDPSGEQFF
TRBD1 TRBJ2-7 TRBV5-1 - TGCGCCAGCAGCCGGGACAGATCCTACGAGCAGTACTTC CASSRDRSYEQYF
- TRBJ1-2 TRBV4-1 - TGCGCCAGCAGCCAAGGGGTGCGGGATAGCTATGGCTACACCTTC CASSQGVRDSYGYTF